These 21 T cell receptor beta chains share one sample of origin, sequenced in a study of blood T cell repertoires in COVID-19. Generated by immunoSEQ multiplex PCR, the TCRdb table keeps only in-frame clones and is missing some. The table records approximately 50,000 clones, around 79% of them present only once. The source material was peripheral blood. These receptors were obtained from a man in his 70s with acute or convalescent COVID-19.

The CDR3 region is CASSTPRGLAGVTSSTDTQYF. The CDR3 DNA follows: TGCGCCAGCAGCACACCACGGGGACTAGCGGGGGTTACATCTAGCACAGATACGCAGTATTTT. The chain combines TRBV4-1 with TRBJ2-3; 14 positions agree with TRBD2. V was pared by 5 bases and J by 0 bases, with 16 bases of the junction left unmatched. The CDR3 loop spans 21 amino acids. Germline loops: CDR1 MGHRA, CDR2 YSYEKL.

The chain combines TRBV15 with TRBJ1-2, with TRBD1 identical over 12 bases. This CDR3 contains 17 residues. Germline V CDR1 and CDR2: LNHNV, YYDKDF (reference sequence). V lost 3 bases to trimming and J lost 4 bases; unmatched junction nucleotides: 9. CDR3: CATSREPGQGALYGYTF. The CDR3 nucleotides are TGTGCCACCAGCAGGGAACCGGGACAGGGGGCACTCTATGGCTACACCTTC. The whole variable domain, remainder taken from reference TRBV15 and TRBJ1-2, is DAMVIQNPRYQVTQFGKPVTLSCSQTLNHNVMYWYQQKSSQAPKLLFHYYDKDFNNEADTPDNFQSRRPNTSFCFLDIRSPGLGDTAMYLCATSREPGQGALYGYTFGSGTRLTVV.

This CDR3 reads CASSLGPSGAHEQYF. CDR3 nucleotide sequence: TGTGCCAGCAGCTTGGGTCCCAGCGGGGCCCACGAGCAGTACTTC. This chain uses TRBV5-6 with TRBJ2-7; 7 bases map to TRBD2. J gave up 5 bases and V 0 bases, and 8 bases lay outside the gene matches. The CDR3 sequence is 15 residues long. Germline V gene lookup returns CDR1 SGHDT and CDR2 YYEEEE. Supplemented by reference TRBV5-6 and TRBJ2-7, the full variable domain reads DAGVTQSPTHLIKTRGQQVTLRCSPKSGHDTVSWYQQALGQGPQFIFQYYEEEERQRGNFPDRFSGHQFPNYSSELNVNALLLGDSALYLCASSLGPSGAHEQYFGPGTRLTVT.

In its sample, this clone was seen a few times. The J gene is TRBJ1-6, the V gene TRBV4-2; a possible D gene is TRBD1 (5 bases). The V end lost 4 bases, the J end lost 5 bases, and 15 bases lay between the germline ends. Looked up from germline, CDR1 is LGHNA and CDR2 is YNFKEQ. The CDR3 length is 16 residues. The CDR3 bases are TGTGCCAGCAGCCTAATACAGGCGTCGGATAATTCACCCCTCCACTTT. Protein: CASSLIQASDNSPLHF.

The chain is built from TRBV7-2 and TRBJ2-7; D might be TRBD2 (6 bases). The V end was cut by 5 bases, the J end by 3 bases, with 8 bases between. The length of the CDR3 is 12 residues. Germline V gene data show CDR1 as SGHTA and CDR2 as FQGNSA. In nucleotides, the CDR3 is TGTGCCAGCAGCCCCGGGGGCTACGAGCAGTACTTC. Translated, it gives CASSPGGYEQYF.

V usage is TRBV6-4 and J usage is TRBJ2-3; tentative D call: TRBD1 (6 bases). Germline V lookup: CDR1 MRHNA, CDR2 SNTAGT. The CDR3 is made up of 14 amino acids. The germline V and J ends were trimmed by 5 bases and 2 bases, with 11 bases remaining between them. The CDR3 loop is CASSTGQTTDTQYF. The CDR3 DNA sequence: TGTGCCAGCAGTACCGGACAGACCACAGATACGCAGTATTTT.

This sequence joins TRBV5-1 and TRBJ1-4, with 9 nucleotides matching TRBD1. This CDR3 comprises 15 residues. The V segment lost 4 bases and the J segment 5 bases; nucleotides outside the gene matches: 6. Looked up from germline, CDR1 is SGHRS and CDR2 is YFSETQ. The CDR3 is CASSDFDRGNEKLFF. In DNA, the CDR3 is TGCGCCAGCAGCGATTTCGACAGGGGGAATGAAAAACTGTTTTTT.

The chain carries TRBV24-1 and TRBJ2-1; 14 nucleotides align to TRBD2. Germline V gene data show CDR1 as KGHDR and CDR2 as SFDVKD. This CDR3 comprises 16 residues. Trimming took 4 bases from V and 8 from J; bases not matched to a gene: 6. CDR3 nucleotide sequence: TGTGCCACCAGTGACACCGGGACTAGCGGGAGATATGAGCAGTTCTTC. Amino acids: CATSDTGTSGRYEQFF.

This clone was counted between two and nine times. The rearrangement uses TRBV7-2 and TRBJ2-2; tentative D call: TRBD2 (5 bases). This CDR3 comprises 15 residues. Trimming left V 5 bases short and J 6 bases short, with 16 bases between. Germline lookup yields CDR1 SGHTA and CDR2 FQGNSA. The CDR3 sequence: CASSPAWTLAGELFF. DNA of the CDR3: TGTGCCAGCAGCCCAGCCTGGACTCTTGCCGGGGAGCTGTTTTTT.

The table lists this clone with a count of one. V is TRBV11-2 and J is TRBJ2-5; D is possibly TRBD1 (6 bases). The CDR3 contains 15 residues. Germline V CDR1 and CDR2: SGHAT, FQNNGV. V lost 5 bases and J 0 bases, leaving 13 bases between the germline ends. The CDR3 region has the DNA TGTGCCAGCAGCCAATACAGGGTTTACCAAGAGACCCAGTACTTC. Its protein is CASSQYRVYQETQYF.

In its sample, this clone was seen a few times. The chain joins TRBV2 to TRBJ2-2; D might be TRBD1 (6 bases). CDR1 and CDR2 from the germline V gene are SNHLY and FYNNEI. CDR3 length: 15 amino acids. Trimming stripped 3 bases from V and 10 bases from J, with 18 bases between. The DNA of the CDR3 is TGTGCCAGCAGTGACGGCTACAGGGAGTCGGAGGAGCTGTTTTTT. Translation gives CASSDGYRESEELFF.

This chain connects TRBV14 to TRBJ1-6; D might be TRBD1 (6 bases). Trimming shortened V by 1 base and J by 7 bases, and 8 bases separated the two germline ends. Per the germline V gene, CDR1 is SGHDN and CDR2 is FVKESK. CDR3 length: 14 amino acids. CDR3 sequence reads: CASSQGTANSPLHF. Written as DNA, the CDR3 is TGTGCCAGCAGCCAAGGGACAGCGAATTCACCCCTCCACTTT.

V is TRBV4-1 and J is TRBJ2-1; D is perhaps TRBD1 (6 bases). The CDR3 has 16 amino acids. Germline V gene lookup returns CDR1 MGHRA and CDR2 YSYEKL. V was cut by 4 bases and J by 8 bases, with 21 bases left in between. The chain's CDR3 is CASSLSRDTNRDEQFF. The CDR3 DNA follows: TGCGCCAGCAGCCTAAGCCGGGACACTAATAGGGATGAGCAGTTCTTC.

This chain joins TRBV28 and TRBJ2-5, with a tentative D call TRBD2 (6 bases). Germline V gives CDR1 MDHEN, CDR2 SYDVKM. Trimming shortened V by 11 bases and J by 5 bases, and 30 bases separated the two germline ends. This CDR3 is built from 17 residues. CDR3 protein: CACGKLGPMARRETQYF. The CDR3 coding sequence is TGTGCCTGCGGGAAGCTGGGCCCGATGGCCCGACGGGAGACCCAGTACTTC.

The chain is built from TRBV2 and TRBJ1-1; 9 bases match TRBD1. The germline V gene has CDR1 SNHLY and CDR2 FYNNEI. Unmatched junction bases numbered 5, after V lost 5 bases and J lost 4 bases. This CDR3 comprises 14 residues. This chain's CDR3 is CASSLQGASTEAFF. In nucleotides, the CDR3 is TGTGCCAGCAGTCTACAGGGGGCCAGCACTGAAGCTTTCTTT.

The CDR3 is CASRITENTEAFF. CDR3 nucleotide sequence: TGTGCCAGCAGAATCACAGAGAACACTGAAGCTTTCTTT. The chain has TRBV6-5 and TRBJ1-1; the D is unclear. In germline, CDR1 is MNHEY, CDR2 SVGAGI. Trimming took off 6 bases at V and 1 base at J, with 9 bases between the two ends. The CDR3 spans 13 residues.

This chain uses TRBV5-5 with TRBJ1-2, with D possibly matching TRBD1 (5 bases). The V gene lost 4 bases and the J gene lost 2 bases, with 9 bases spanning the gap. The germline CDR1 and CDR2 sequences are SGHKS and YYEKEE (reference sequence). CDR3 size: 13 residues. CDR3 nucleotides: TGTGCCAGCAGCCGTGGACACAACTATGGCTACACCTTC. Translation: CASSRGHNYGYTF.

There are a few counts of this clone. The V and J genes are TRBV29-1 and TRBJ1-4, with 7 nucleotides matching TRBD1. The CDR3 runs 13 residues. CDR1 is SQVTM, CDR2 ANQGSEA, per germline. The V and J ends lost 7 bases and 4 bases, in that order; junction bases with no gene match: 6. The CDR3 reads CSAGTDLNEKLFF. CDR3 DNA sequence: TGCAGCGCCGGGACAGACCTTAATGAAAAACTGTTTTTT.

This chain connects TRBV7-3 to TRBJ2-1, with 9 bases matching TRBD1. With V trimmed by 4 bases and J by 4 bases, 11 bases remained unmatched. Germline values: CDR1 SGHTA, CDR2 FQGTGA. This CDR3 region has 17 residues. The CDR3 DNA follows: TGTGCCAGCAGCTATGTCTCGGGGACAGGGCCTTACAATGAGCAGTTCTTC. Translated, it gives CASSYVSGTGPYNEQFF.

V and J are TRBV7-3 and TRBJ1-6; 8 bases are shared with TRBD1. V lost 4 bases, J lost 9 bases, and 8 bases stayed unmatched. Germline values: CDR1 SGHTA, CDR2 FQGTGA. CDR3 size: 15 residues. The CDR3 nucleotides are TGTGCCAGCAGCTCACCGGGACAGGTCGTTTCACCCCTCCACTTT. This encodes CASSSPGQVVSPLHF.

The rearrangement joins TRBV6-4 to TRBJ1-1, with D tentatively TRBD1 (5 bases). The CDR3 runs 12 residues. The V gene lost 7 bases and the J gene lost 11 bases, with 17 bases spanning the gap. CDR1 MRHNA and CDR2 SNTAGT come from the germline V gene. CDR3 loop: CASNGDSQWAFF. CDR3 nucleotides: TGTGCCAGCAATGGAGACAGTCAGTGGGCTTTCTTT.